The 13 T cell receptor beta chains in this list originate from one sample, sequenced in a study of cytomegalovirus exposure and HLA in healthy donors. The PCR contained 60 Vbeta and 13 Jbeta primers. Clones were read by immunoSEQ multiplex PCR, and TCRdb kept only the in-frame ones, dropping some. The data contain around 130,000 clones, 60% to 85% of them seen just once; the ten biggest clones take up approximately 1.7%. The source material was PBMCs. The receptors derive from a woman aged 40 to 49 in good health and CMV-seronegative.

The chain employs TRBV19 and TRBJ1-5, with 9 positions matching TRBD1. Germline V gene data show CDR1 as LNHDA and CDR2 as SQIVND (reference sequence). The CDR3 extends over 15 amino acids. With V trimmed by 6 bases and J by 5 bases, 8 bases remained unmatched. CDR3 DNA sequence: TGTGCCAGTAGCCAGTGGGACAGGGCGGATCAGCCCCAGCATTTT. This gives the protein CASSQWDRADQPQHF.

This chain links TRBV2 with TRBJ2-1, with 13 nucleotides matching TRBD2. The junction had 25 bases not matched to a gene; V was cut back by 3 bases and J by 8 bases. The CDR3 is 22 amino acids. In germline, CDR1 is SNHLY, CDR2 FYNNEI. Written as DNA, the CDR3 is TGTGCCAGCAGTGACCCAGCCCGCATTGCGACTAGCGGGAGGTTGTCGCTATATGAGCAGTTCTTC. This translates into CASSDPARIATSGRLSLYEQFF.

The chain recombines TRBV6-1 with TRBJ1-5; tentative D call: TRBD1 (6 bases). V was cut by 9 bases and J by 0 bases, with 12 bases left in between. The CDR3 consists of 14 residues. The germline gives CDR1 MNHNS, CDR2 SASEGT. In nucleotides, the CDR3 is TGTGCCAGTAACAGGGACTATAGCAATCAGCCCCAGCATTTT. Translating it yields CASNRDYSNQPQHF.

V gene TRBV6-1 combines with J gene TRBJ2-1, with 11 bases lining up with TRBD2. V lost 2 bases and J lost 7; bases outside the gene matches: 4. Germline CDR1 reads MNHNS; CDR2 reads SASEGT. CDR3 size: 15 residues. CDR3 sequence reads: CASSEKLAGGNEQFF. The CDR3 DNA is TGTGCCAGCAGTGAAAAGCTAGCGGGGGGTAATGAGCAGTTCTTC.

This sequence joins TRBV9 and TRBJ2-1, with 7 bases aligning to TRBD1. Trimming cost V 3 bases and J 2 bases; bases outside gene matches: 8. The CDR3 contains 16 residues. The V gene's germline CDR1 is SGDLS and CDR2 YYNGEE. DNA for the CDR3: TGTGCCAGCAGCGGTTTCCGGGACAGTACCTACAATGAGCAGTTCTTC. Amino acid sequence: CASSGFRDSTYNEQFF.

This chain joins TRBV5-4 and TRBJ1-6; D gene ambiguous. Germline CDR1 and CDR2: SGHNT and YYREEE (reference sequence). Trimming took 3 bases from V and 7 from J, leaving 11 bases between them. The CDR3 runs to 14 residues. CDR3 region: CASSSEVFNSPLHF. The CDR3 DNA reads as TGTGCCAGCAGCTCCGAGGTATTCAATTCACCCCTCCACTTT. Combining the CDR3 with reference TRBV5-4 and TRBJ1-6 gives the whole variable domain ETGVTQSPTHLIKTRGQQVTLRCSSQSGHNTVSWYQQALGQGPQFIFQYYREEENGRGNFPPRFSGLQFPNYSSELNVNALELDDSALYLCASSSEVFNSPLHFGNGTRLTVT.

V and J are TRBV7-9 and TRBJ2-2; D is possibly TRBD2 (6 bases). Germline CDR1 is SEHNR and CDR2 is FQNEAQ (reference sequence). V was cut by 3 bases and J by 3 bases, with 14 bases left in between. The CDR3 is 16 amino acids. This CDR3 reads CASSLRAGHHTGELFF. In DNA, the CDR3 is TGTGCCAGCAGCTTGAGGGCGGGGCATCACACCGGGGAGCTGTTTTTT.

This clone was seen only a few times. The chain is built from TRBV5-1 and TRBJ2-3; TRBD2 matches at 10 bases. Germline V lookup: CDR1 SGHRS, CDR2 YFSETQ. With 2 bases clipped from V and 0 bases from J, the junction kept 6 bases outside the gene matches. The CDR3 covers 17 residues. The CDR3 DNA reads as TGCGCCAGCAGCTTAGGACTAGCGGCCCGAAGCACAGATACGCAGTATTTT. Amino acids: CASSLGLAARSTDTQYF.

The CDR3 is CASSLRVRLTGELFF. For the CDR3, the DNA is TGTGCCAGCAGTCTCCGGGTCCGACTCACCGGGGAGCTGTTTTTT. This chain links TRBV28 with TRBJ2-2; D remains unclear. V dropped 5 bases and J dropped 4 bases, with 14 bases sitting between them. From germline, CDR1 is MDHEN and CDR2 SYDVKM. The CDR3 loop spans 15 amino acids.

The CDR3 loop reads CASSSSNTQGTYPSYEQYF. CDR3 coding DNA: TGTGCCAGCAGCTCATCAAATACACAGGGGACCTACCCGTCCTACGAGCAGTACTTC. The genes are TRBV7-9 and TRBJ2-7; 7 nucleotides match TRBD1. J lost 1 base, V lost 4 bases, and 19 bases had no gene match. The CDR3 consists of 19 residues. The germline V gene has CDR1 SEHNR and CDR2 FQNEAQ (reference sequence). Full variable domain (rest looked up from reference TRBV7-9 and TRBJ2-7): DTGVSQNPRHKITKRGQNVTFRCDPISEHNRLYWYRQTLGQGPEFLTYFQNEAQLEKSRLLSDRFSAERPKGSFSTLEIQRTEQGDSAMYLCASSSSNTQGTYPSYEQYFGPGTRLTVT.

This chain uses TRBV14 with TRBJ1-3; D is perhaps TRBD1 (6 bases). Trimming cost V 4 bases and J 2 bases, with 15 bases left between them. CDR1 and CDR2 (germline): SGHDN, FVKESK. The CDR3 spans 16 residues. The CDR3 region has the DNA TGTGCCAGCAGCCGTAACAGGGAAGCGACTGGAAACACCATATATTTT. Translation: CASSRNREATGNTIYF.

The CDR3 sequence: CATLAGATETQYF. CDR3 sequence (DNA): TGTGCCACTTTAGCGGGAGCTACGGAGACCCAGTACTTC. The chain has TRBV19 and TRBJ2-5; 9 bases map to TRBD2. J was trimmed by 5 bases and V by 10 bases; bases with no gene match: 8. Germline V lookup: CDR1 LNHDA, CDR2 SQIVND (reference sequence). The CDR3 spans 13 residues. Supplemented by reference TRBV19 and TRBJ2-5, the full variable domain reads DGGITQSPKYLFRKEGQNVTLSCEQNLNHDAMYWYRQDPGQGLRLIYYSQIVNDFQKGDIAEGYSVSREKKESFPLTVTSAQKNPTAFYLCATLAGATETQYFGPGTRLLVL.

As for this clone: The sample has other DNA sequences that encode this CDR3 too. This rearrangement joins TRBV19 to TRBJ2-1; TRBD1 is a possible D gene (5 bases). Germline V lookup: CDR1 LNHDA, CDR2 SQIVND (reference sequence). CDR3 length: 15 amino acids. V was clipped by 6 bases and J by 0 bases, with 12 bases between them. The CDR3 sequence: CASRPDRSSYNEQFF. CDR3 DNA: TGTGCCAGTAGACCCGACAGATCCTCCTACAATGAGCAGTTCTTC.